This T cell receptor beta chain was sequenced for a study of T cells in Graves' hyperthyroidism and ophthalmopathy. Looking at the study overall: Pretreatment peripheral blood was obtained at initial diagnosis.

RNA transcripts yielded amplified TCR beta CDR3 regions. The TCR CDR3 first-round RT-PCR relied on the HTBI primer set. TCRdb recomputed calls from the multiplex PCR reads with MiXCR, one row per CDR3 protein. The sample has under 550,000 distinct CDR3 sequences, roughly 15% seen once; the top ten hold 5.3%. V lost 4 bases, J lost 6 bases, and 12 bases stayed unmatched. CDR1 is SGHRS, CDR2 YFSETQ, per germline. This CDR3 is 16 amino acids long. This clonotype showed up many times. Its antigen is currently unknown. Findings and caveats of the study: Separating ophthalmopathy from stable hyperthyroidism was achieved by a 13 V-J model. With a median lead of roughly 6.8 months before onset, the model predicted ophthalmopathy.

Lactation, pregnancy, other autoimmune disease or uncontrolled infection excluded patients. This receptor was taken from a woman aged 18-29 years with Graves' hyperthyroidism. Sample: blood. The chain joins TRBV5-1 to TRBJ2-1; 8 bases map to TRBD2. The CDR3 is CASSRGAGVAPNEQFF. Written as DNA, the CDR3 is TGCGCCAGCAGCCGGGGAGCGGGAGTGGCCCCCAATGAGCAGTTCTTC. Full variable domain (remainder filled in from reference TRBV5-1 and TRBJ2-1): KAGVTQTPRYLIKTRGQQVTLSCSPISGHRSVSWYQQTPGQGLQFLFEYFSETQRNKGNFPGRFSGRQFSNSRSEMNVSTLELGDSALYLCASSRGAGVAPNEQFFGPGTRLTVL.